One sample yielded the 28 T cell receptor beta chains listed below, sequenced in a study of CD8+CD57+ T cells in acquired aplastic anemia. The use of genomic DNA as template underpinned the TCR beta VDJ and CDR3 profiling. TCRdb recomputed calls from the reads with MiXCR, one row per CDR3 protein. The sample has some 410,000 distinct CDR3 sequences, around 72% seen once. The sequencing sample was made of sorted CD4+, CD8+, or CD8+CD57+ T cells (not recorded which) from PBMCs. The receptors shown here come from a human donor in good health, serving as a control.

This clonotype was picked up many times. This rearrangement joins TRBV30 to TRBJ1-1; D is undetermined. The V end was cut by 7 bases, the J end by 6 bases, with 9 bases between. The germline gives CDR1 GTSNPN, CDR2 SVGIG (reference sequence). The CDR3 is 10 amino acids. CDR3: CAFSNPEAFF. DNA of the CDR3: TGTGCCTTCTCTAATCCTGAAGCTTTCTTT.

The chain joins TRBV20-1 to TRBJ2-3; no definite D call. Germline assignment: CDR1 DFQATT and CDR2 SNEGSKA (reference sequence). There are 14 residues in the CDR3. V was trimmed by 1 base and J by 3 bases, leaving 11 bases between them. The CDR3 nucleotides read TGCAGTGCTAGAGCAACCCCTCGGACAGATACGCAGTATTTT. It is translated as CSARATPRTDTQYF.

About this clonotype itself: The missing conserved phenylalanine or tryptophan at the end of this CDR3 makes a read error likely. The DNA is omitted, as the CDR3 cannot be located on it reliably, and the CDR3 follows TCRdb's listing. This chain uses TRBV7-6 with TRBJ2-3. The CDR3 comprises 13 residues, both ends counted. In germline, CDR1 is SGHVS, CDR2 FNYEAQ. The CDR3 here is CASSLVGYATPYT.

The chain carries TRBV19 and TRBJ1-5; perhaps TRBD2 as D (7 bases). The J call may not be correct, given that the DNA end is closer to TRBJ2-4. CDR3 length: 13 amino acids. Germline values: CDR1 LNHDA, CDR2 SQIVND (reference sequence). The CDR3: CASLVGGGRLQYF. The CDR3 region has the DNA TGTGCCAGCCTCGTGGGGGGGGGGCGCCTTCAGTACTTC.

This chain links TRBV7-2 with TRBJ2-2, with a tentative D call TRBD1 (5 bases). CDR1 is SGHTA and CDR2 is FQGNSA in the germline V gene. The V and J ends lost 5 bases and 8 bases respectively, with 18 bases between them. The CDR3 runs to 15 residues. The CDR3 nucleotides read TGTGCCAGCAGCCTAGGGGCTGGGGCCAGGGGGGAGCTGTTTTTT. The encoded protein is CASSLGAGARGELFF.

This chain joins TRBV5-6 and TRBJ1-2; D remains unclear. The CDR3 spans 13 residues. Trimming left V 0 bases short and J 5 bases short, with 8 bases between. In germline, CDR1 is SGHDT, CDR2 YYEEEE. In DNA, the CDR3 is TGTGCCAGCAGCTTGGGACAAGTATATGGCTACACCTTC. It yields the protein CASSLGQVYGYTF.

The J gene is TRBJ2-1, the V gene TRBV20-1, with D uncertain. V dropped 3 bases and J dropped 0 bases, with 12 bases sitting between them. The CDR3 length is 15 residues. Germline CDR1 and CDR2: DFQATT and SNEGSKA (reference sequence). CDR3 residues: CSASDGSSSYNEQFF. The CDR3 DNA reads TGCAGTGCTAGTGATGGGTCAAGCTCCTACAATGAGCAGTTCTTC.

The chain links TRBV20-1 to TRBJ1-5; TRBD1 matches at 9 bases. Germline-derived CDR1 and CDR2 are DFQATT and SNEGSKA (reference sequence). Germline trimming cut 6 bases from V and 4 bases from J; bases unmatched to any gene: 7. The CDR3 totals 14 residues. The CDR3 region is CSADMTGGNQPQHF. In DNA, the CDR3 is TGCAGTGCAGACATGACAGGGGGTAATCAGCCCCAGCATTTT.

Concerning this clonotype itself: The final CDR3 position lacks the conserved phenylalanine or tryptophan, pointing to a likely read error. It is unclear where the CDR3 begins or ends on the DNA, so no DNA is shown, and the CDR3 is as TCRdb lists it. V is TRBV7-9 and J is TRBJ1-5. From its first to its last residue, the CDR3 has 13 amino acids. Germline-derived CDR1 and CDR2 are SEHNR and FQNEAQ (reference sequence). CDR3 amino acids: CASSLSRSRALQL.

This clonotype was recorded at least ten times. The chain uses TRBV7-3 and TRBJ1-1; 8 bases fit TRBD1. CDR3 size: 16 residues. Germline CDR1 is SGHTA and CDR2 is FQGTGA. V was clipped by 5 bases and J by 3 bases; unmatched bases: 11. CDR3 sequence (DNA): TGTGCCAGCAGCCCGCACGACCAGGGGGCGGACACTGAAGCTTTCTTT. It encodes CASSPHDQGADTEAFF. The whole variable domain, filled in from reference TRBV7-3 and TRBJ1-1, reads GAGVSQTPSNKVTEKGKYVELRCDPISGHTALYWYRQSLGQGPEFLIYFQGTGAADDSGLPNDRFFAVRPEGSVSTLKIQRTERGDSAVYLCASSPHDQGADTEAFFGQGTRLTVV.

V is TRBV12-3 or TRBV12-4 and J is TRBJ1-2; D call uncertain. There are 13 residues in the CDR3. Trimming pared 5 bases from V and 6 bases from J, leaving 13 bases between. CDR3 sequence (DNA): TGTGCCAGCAGTCCTTTGGGGTACCATGGCTACACCTTC. Translation: CASSPLGYHGYTF.

This chain joins TRBV20-1 and TRBJ2-5, with 7 nucleotides matching TRBD1. Trimming at V came to 2 bases and at J to 9 bases, leaving 18 bases not matched to a gene. The CDR3 loop spans 16 amino acids. In germline, CDR1 is DFQATT, CDR2 SNEGSKA (reference sequence). The DNA for the CDR3 is TGCAGTGCTAGAACTTGGGACGGCGGTGCCACAGGGGCCCAGTACTTC. Translating gives CSARTWDGGATGAQYF.

The chain joins TRBV3-1 to TRBJ2-5; TRBD2 matches at 12 bases. With 2 bases clipped from V and 0 bases from J, the junction kept 4 bases outside the gene matches. The CDR3 loop spans 17 amino acids. Germline CDR1 and CDR2: LGHDT and YNNKEL (reference sequence). CDR3 bases: TGTGCCAGCAGCCAACTGACTAGCGGGGGTCACCAAGAGACCCAGTACTTC. Its translation is CASSQLTSGGHQETQYF.

This chain uses TRBV20-1 with TRBJ1-1; D possibly corresponds to TRBD1 (5 bases). The CDR3 consists of 13 residues. V dropped 3 bases and J dropped 5 bases, with 13 bases sitting between them. Germline values: CDR1 DFQATT, CDR2 SNEGSKA (reference sequence). The CDR3 DNA follows: TGCAGTGCTAGCTCAGGGATTGGAACTGAAGCTTTCTTT. It encodes CSASSGIGTEAFF.

J is TRBJ2-3 and V is TRBV7-2; D is uncertain. Germline lookup yields CDR1 SGHTA and CDR2 FQGNSA. This CDR3 region has 14 residues. Deletions cut 3 bases from V and 2 bases from J, with 9 bases between. The CDR3 DNA sequence: TGTGCCAGCAGCTTCGAAGCGTTCACAGATACGCAGTATTTT. Protein product: CASSFEAFTDTQYF.

This clonotype was found many times. The V and J genes are TRBV6-6 and TRBJ1-2, with D hard to call. In germline, CDR1 is MNHNY, CDR2 SVGAGI (reference sequence). The CDR3 loop spans 11 amino acids. V was clipped by 10 bases and J by 2 bases, with 8 bases between them. The CDR3 region has the DNA TGTGCCACCACGGGGAACTATGGCTACACCTTC. As protein: CATTGNYGYTF.

In its sample, this clonotype was seen a few times. This chain links TRBV20-1 with TRBJ2-3; 7 bases match TRBD2. V was pared by 4 bases and J by 6 bases, with 4 bases of the junction left unmatched. The CDR3 contains 12 residues. The V gene's germline CDR1 is DFQATT and CDR2 SNEGSKA (reference sequence). Written as DNA, the CDR3 is TGCAGTGCTATAGTCGGGGGGGATACGCAGTATTTT. Translating it yields CSAIVGGDTQYF.

This clonotype was recorded only once. One end of the junction varies from germline; a read error may be responsible. The chain links TRBV7-2 to TRBJ2-5; 11 bases match TRBD2. This CDR3 has 14 amino acids. Germline values: CDR1 SGHTA, CDR2 FQGNSA. The CDR3 loop is CASSSVAGGRADNF. The CDR3 DNA reads TGTGCCAGCAGTTCAGTAGCGGGGGGGAGGGCAGATAACTTC.

The genes are TRBV7-2 and TRBJ2-1, with a possible D match to TRBD2 (6 bases). The CDR3 runs 15 residues. The germline gives CDR1 SGHTA, CDR2 FQGNSA. Trimming removed 4 bases from V and 12 bases from J, with 22 bases in between. The CDR3 DNA reads TGTGCCAGCAGCTCCAGAATAGCGGCCCCGATTGGGCAGTTCTTC. Translated: CASSSRIAAPIGQFF.

V is TRBV2 and J is TRBJ2-5; TRBD2 might be the D (5 bases). V was clipped by 6 bases and J by 0 bases, with 20 bases between them. The CDR3 totals 17 residues. Germline V gene data show CDR1 as SNHLY and CDR2 as FYNNEI. The CDR3 DNA sequence: TGTGCCAGCAGCTTAGCGCGGGCAGCGGCGTACCAAGAGACCCAGTACTTC. Its translation is CASSLARAAAYQETQYF.

V usage is TRBV24-1 and J usage is TRBJ2-7; no reliable D call. Germline assignment: CDR1 KGHDR and CDR2 SFDVKD. The CDR3 has 15 residues. The V and J ends lost 10 bases and 1 base respectively, with 19 bases between them. This CDR3 is CATSISQRTSYEQYF. CDR3 bases: TGTGCCACTAGTATTTCCCAGCGTACTTCCTACGAGCAGTACTTC.

This clonotype has ten or more counts. V gene TRBV20-1 combines with J gene TRBJ1-2; D may be TRBD1 (5 bases). Germline CDR1 and CDR2: DFQATT and SNEGSKA (reference sequence). This CDR3 is built from 12 residues. Between the trimmed V and J ends, which lost 6 bases and 8 bases, there was a span of 16 bases. CDR3 loop: CSALWGGEGYTF. The CDR3 region has the DNA TGCAGTGCCCTTTGGGGAGGGGAAGGCTACACCTTC.

This clonotype has just a few counts. The J gene is TRBJ2-1, the V gene TRBV24-1, with TRBD1 matching over 11 bases. Losses at the gene ends were 4 bases for V and 5 bases for J; bases not matched to a gene: 6. Looked up from germline, CDR1 is KGHDR and CDR2 is SFDVKD. The CDR3 extends over 16 amino acids. CDR3 nucleotide sequence: TGTGCCACCAGTGACCCGGGACAGGGGGAAGACAATGAGCAGTTCTTC. The encoded protein is CATSDPGQGEDNEQFF.

This clonotype showed up just a few times. V gene TRBV10-1 combines with J gene TRBJ1-2; 11 bases align to TRBD1. CDR1 and CDR2 from the germline V gene are WNHNN and SYGVQD (reference sequence). The CDR3 extends over 14 amino acids. Germline trimming cut 6 bases from V and 2 bases from J; bases unmatched to any gene: 2. The CDR3 sequence: CASRDRGPNYGYTF. The CDR3 DNA follows: TGCGCCAGCAGGGACAGGGGGCCGAACTATGGCTACACCTTC.

There are many counts of this clonotype. V and J are TRBV5-5 and TRBJ1-5; D is possibly TRBD1 (5 bases). The germline gives CDR1 SGHKS, CDR2 YYEKEE (reference sequence). The germline V and J ends were trimmed by 7 bases and 4 bases, with 18 bases remaining between them. This CDR3 has 15 amino acids. CDR3 nucleotide sequence: TGTGCCAGCTCGGGCGGGGGGTCAGGTAATCAGCCCCAGCATTTT. Protein sequence: CASSGGGSGNQPQHF.

The chain recombines TRBV2 with TRBJ2-6, with 9 bases that match TRBD1. CDR1 is SNHLY, CDR2 FYNNEI, per germline. The CDR3 consists of 15 residues. V lost 5 bases and J lost 3; bases outside the gene matches: 2. In nucleotides, the CDR3 is TGTGCCAGCAGTAAGGACAGGGGTGGGGCCAACGTCCTGACTTTC. This sequence encodes CASSKDRGGANVLTF.

For this clonotype: The junction does not match germline at one end; this may be a read error. The chain carries TRBV7-6 and TRBJ2-7, with TRBD1 as a possible D gene (6 bases). The CDR3 extends over 14 amino acids. Germline CDR1 SGHVS, CDR2 FNYEAQ. Written as DNA, the CDR3 is TGTGCCAGCAGCTTAGGGCAGGGGACCACCGGGGAGCTGTTC. As protein: CASSLGQGTTGELF.

This rearrangement joins TRBV19 to TRBJ2-3; tentatively, D is TRBD2 (5 bases). CDR3 size: 15 residues. V was cut by 6 bases and J by 2 bases, with 15 bases left in between. Per germline, CDR1 LNHDA and CDR2 SQIVND (reference sequence). For the CDR3, the DNA is TGTGCCAGTAGCCCGGAGGTCCCGTTCACAGATACGCAGTATTTT. Its protein is CASSPEVPFTDTQYF.